A selection of T cell receptor beta chains follows, all from one sample in a study of molecular identifiers for immune sequencing clone quantification. TCRdb reprocessed the PCR reads with MiXCR, giving one entry per CDR3 protein. Counted here are approximately 630,000 distinct CDR3 sequences, about 25% occurring once; the ten biggest clones make up 0.6% to 0.9%. Material for sequencing was naive CD8+ T cells from blood, with Jurkat cell RNA spiked in. All receptors come from a human donor in good health. Some libraries in this study had Jurkat cell RNA spiked in. CDR3s include the opening cysteine and the closing phenylalanine or tryptophan. D genes are given only for firm matches. For some rows the clone size is stated as once, few or many, or as a class when expanded; others skip it.

V gene: TRBV9; clone size: -; J gene: TRBJ2-7; D gene: -; CDR3 DNA: TGTGCCAGCAGCGGGGACGGGGGGCTATACGAGCAGTACTTC; CDR3 protein: CASSGDGGLYEQYF
V gene: TRBV30; clone size: many; J gene: TRBJ2-7; D gene: -; CDR3 DNA: TGTGCCTGGAGTCCGACAGGACCCCTCGAGCAGTACTTC; CDR3 protein: CAWSPTGPLEQYF
V gene: TRBV13; clone size: few; J gene: TRBJ2-7; D gene: TRBD1; CDR3 DNA: TGTGCCAGCAGCTCCCGGGGACAGGGGACGAACGAGCAGTACTTC; CDR3 protein: CASSSRGQGTNEQYF
V gene: TRBV4-1; clone size: -; J gene: TRBJ2-1; D gene: -; CDR3 DNA: TGCGCCAGCAGCCAAGATGCGGGTGAACGGTACAATGAGCAGTTCTTC; CDR3 protein: CASSQDAGERYNEQFF
V gene: TRBV2; clone size: few; J gene: TRBJ1-6; D gene: -; CDR3 DNA: TGTGCCAGCAGTGACCTGGAGAGCTCCTATAATTCACCCCTCCACTTT; CDR3 protein: CASSDLESSYNSPLHF
V gene: TRBV19; clone size: few; J gene: TRBJ2-3; D gene: -; CDR3 DNA: TGTGCCAGTAGTTCGTTCGCAGGACCGGATACGCAGTATTTT; CDR3 protein: CASSSFAGPDTQYF
V gene: TRBV11-3; clone size: -; J gene: TRBJ1-1; D gene: TRBD1; CDR3 DNA: TGTGCCAGCAGCTTGACAGGGACCAACACTGAAGCTTTATTT; CDR3 protein: CASSLTGTNTEALF
V gene: TRBV4-1; clone size: few; J gene: TRBJ1-2; D gene: -; CDR3 DNA: TGCGCCAGCAGCCAAGATCGGAGGGGAGGGTCGTATGGCTACACCTTC; CDR3 protein: CASSQDRRGGSYGYTF
V gene: TRBV4-1; clone size: many; J gene: TRBJ2-7; D gene: TRBD2; CDR3 DNA: TGCGCCAGCAGCCCGGGACTAGCGGGGGGTTTGCAGTACTTC; CDR3 protein: CASSPGLAGGLQYF
V gene: TRBV5-3; clone size: -; J gene: TRBJ1-1; D gene: -; CDR3 DNA: TGTGCCAGCAGCCGTACGCCGCTGGGGAACACTGAAGCTTTCTTT; CDR3 protein: CASSRTPLGNTEAFF
V gene: TRBV4-3; clone size: -; J gene: TRBJ2-3; D gene: TRBD2; CDR3 DNA: TGCGCCAGCAGCCAAAAGGCTGAACTAGCGACAGATACGCAGTATTTT; CDR3 protein: CASSQKAELATDTQYF